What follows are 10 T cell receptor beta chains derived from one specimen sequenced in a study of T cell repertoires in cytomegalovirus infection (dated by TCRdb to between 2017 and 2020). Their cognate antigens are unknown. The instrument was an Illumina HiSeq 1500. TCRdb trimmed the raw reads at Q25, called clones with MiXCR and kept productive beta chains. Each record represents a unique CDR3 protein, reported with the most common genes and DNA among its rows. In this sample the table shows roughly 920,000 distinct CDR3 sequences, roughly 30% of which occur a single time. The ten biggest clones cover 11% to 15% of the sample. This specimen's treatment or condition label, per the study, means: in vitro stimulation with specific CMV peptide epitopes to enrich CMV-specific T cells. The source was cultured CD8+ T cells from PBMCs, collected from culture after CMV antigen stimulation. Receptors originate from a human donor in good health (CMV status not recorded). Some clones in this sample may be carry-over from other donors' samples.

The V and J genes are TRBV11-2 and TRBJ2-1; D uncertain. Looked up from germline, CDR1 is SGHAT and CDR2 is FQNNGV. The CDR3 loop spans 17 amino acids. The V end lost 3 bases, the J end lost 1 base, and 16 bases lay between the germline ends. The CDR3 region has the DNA TGTGCCAGCAGCTTTTGGGCCCGGGCGCGTTCCTACAATGAGCAGTTCTTC. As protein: CASSFWARARSYNEQFF.

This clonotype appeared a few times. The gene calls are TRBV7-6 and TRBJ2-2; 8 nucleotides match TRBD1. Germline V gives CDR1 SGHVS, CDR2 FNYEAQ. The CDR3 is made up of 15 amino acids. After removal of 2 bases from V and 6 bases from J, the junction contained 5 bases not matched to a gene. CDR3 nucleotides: TGTGCCAGCAGCTTAAGTCAGGGGGCGTCCGGGGAGCTGTTTTTT. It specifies CASSLSQGASGELFF.

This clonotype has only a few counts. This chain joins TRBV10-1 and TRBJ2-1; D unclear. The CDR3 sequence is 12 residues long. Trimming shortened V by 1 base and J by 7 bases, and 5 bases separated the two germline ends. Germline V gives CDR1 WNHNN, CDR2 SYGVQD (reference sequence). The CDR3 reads CASSELGNEQFF. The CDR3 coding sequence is TGCGCCAGCAGTGAGTTGGGGAATGAGCAGTTCTTC.

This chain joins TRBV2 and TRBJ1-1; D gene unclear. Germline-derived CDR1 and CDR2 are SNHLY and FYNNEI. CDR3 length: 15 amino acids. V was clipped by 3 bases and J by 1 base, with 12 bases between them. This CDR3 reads CASSDSVQPNTEAFF. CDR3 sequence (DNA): TGTGCCAGCAGTGATTCAGTACAACCGAACACTGAAGCTTTCTTT.

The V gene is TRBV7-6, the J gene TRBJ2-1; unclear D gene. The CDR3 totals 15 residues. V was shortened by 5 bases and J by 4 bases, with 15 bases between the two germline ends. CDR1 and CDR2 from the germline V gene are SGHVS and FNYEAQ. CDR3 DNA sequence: TGTGCCAGCAGCCCCGTAACGGAGATTTACAATGAGCAGTTCTTC. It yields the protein CASSPVTEIYNEQFF.

The CDR3: CASSQGAGSNQPQHF. Here the CDR3 DNA reads TGTGCCAGCTCGCAAGGGGCGGGGAGCAATCAGCCCCAGCATTTT. The V call is TRBV13, the J call TRBJ1-5; tentatively, D is TRBD1 (5 bases). This CDR3 has 15 amino acids. With 8 bases removed from V and 1 base from J, the gap between germline ends came to 15 bases. From germline, CDR1 is PRHDT and CDR2 FYEKMQ (reference sequence).

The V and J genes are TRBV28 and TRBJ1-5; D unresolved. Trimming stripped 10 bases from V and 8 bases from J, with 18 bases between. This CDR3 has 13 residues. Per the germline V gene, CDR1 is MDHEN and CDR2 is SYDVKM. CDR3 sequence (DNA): TGTGCCAACAGCCCCCAGGAGGAGGAGCCCCAGCATTTT. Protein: CANSPQEEEPQHF.

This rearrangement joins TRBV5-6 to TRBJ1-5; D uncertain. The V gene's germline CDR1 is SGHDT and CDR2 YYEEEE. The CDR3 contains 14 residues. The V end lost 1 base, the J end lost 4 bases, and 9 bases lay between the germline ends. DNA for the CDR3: TGTGCCAGCAGCTTGCAAAGGGTAAATCAGCCCCAGCATTTT. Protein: CASSLQRVNQPQHF.

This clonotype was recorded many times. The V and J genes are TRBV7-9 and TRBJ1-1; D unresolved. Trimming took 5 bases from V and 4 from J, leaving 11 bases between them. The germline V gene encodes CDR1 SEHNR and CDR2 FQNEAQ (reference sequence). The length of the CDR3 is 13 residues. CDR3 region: CASSPLGSTEAFF. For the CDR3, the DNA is TGTGCCAGCAGCCCCCTAGGAAGCACTGAAGCTTTCTTT.

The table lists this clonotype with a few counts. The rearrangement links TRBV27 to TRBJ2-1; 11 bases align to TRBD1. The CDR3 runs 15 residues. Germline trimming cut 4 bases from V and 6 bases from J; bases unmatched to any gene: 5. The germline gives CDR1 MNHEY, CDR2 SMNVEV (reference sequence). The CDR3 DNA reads TGTGCCAGCAGTTCCCGGGACAGGGGGTTCAATGAGCAGTTCTTC. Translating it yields CASSSRDRGFNEQFF.